The clone carrying this TCR beta chain appeared once. This specimen belongs to a study of blood T cell repertoires in COVID-19. At the level of the study: Acute-phase and convalescent COVID-19 samples originated in the United States, Italy and Spain. Sources were T cells, B-cell-depleted T cells, or PBMCs; the material itself was cDNA or gDNA.

Per the study methods: Quantification of nucleated cells was approximated via reference gene primer amplification. Generated by immunoSEQ multiplex PCR, the TCRdb table keeps only in-frame clones and is missing some. For V, J and clone size, that table is used; D and trimming come from the DNA. The data contain around 340,000 clones, around 83% of them singletons. The CDR3 runs 13 residues. The V end lost 7 bases, the J end lost 6 bases, and 16 bases lay between the germline ends. The chain recombines TRBV12-3 or TRBV12-4 with TRBJ2-7; no clear D. The specimen was peripheral blood. This TCR was recovered from a man aged 25-40 years with active or convalescent COVID-19. The CDR3 DNA reads TGTGCCAGCACCCCATCCATCAGAAGCGAGCAGTACTTC. Its translation: CASTPSIRSEQYF.